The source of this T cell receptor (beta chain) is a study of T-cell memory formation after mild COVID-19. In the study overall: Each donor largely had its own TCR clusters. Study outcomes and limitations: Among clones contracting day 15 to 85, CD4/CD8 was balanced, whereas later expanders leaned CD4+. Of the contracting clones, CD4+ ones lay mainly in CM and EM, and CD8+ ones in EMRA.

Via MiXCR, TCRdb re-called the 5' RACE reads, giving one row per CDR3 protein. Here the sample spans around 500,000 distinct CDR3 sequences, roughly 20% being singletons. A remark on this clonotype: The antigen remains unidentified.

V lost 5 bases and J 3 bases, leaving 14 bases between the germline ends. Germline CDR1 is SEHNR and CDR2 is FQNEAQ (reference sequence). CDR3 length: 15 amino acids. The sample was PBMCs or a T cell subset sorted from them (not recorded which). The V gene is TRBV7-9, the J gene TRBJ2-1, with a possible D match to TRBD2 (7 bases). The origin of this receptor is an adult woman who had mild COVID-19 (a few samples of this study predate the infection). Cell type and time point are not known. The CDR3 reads CASSQSGTFYNEQFF. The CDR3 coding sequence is TGTGCCAGCAGCCAGAGCGGGACATTCTACAATGAGCAGTTCTTC. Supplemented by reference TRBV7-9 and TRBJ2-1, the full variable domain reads DTGVSQNPRHKITKRGQNVTFRCDPISEHNRLYWYRQTLGQGPEFLTYFQNEAQLEKSRLLSDRFSAERPKGSFSTLEIQRTEQGDSAMYLCASSQSGTFYNEQFFGPGTRLTVL.